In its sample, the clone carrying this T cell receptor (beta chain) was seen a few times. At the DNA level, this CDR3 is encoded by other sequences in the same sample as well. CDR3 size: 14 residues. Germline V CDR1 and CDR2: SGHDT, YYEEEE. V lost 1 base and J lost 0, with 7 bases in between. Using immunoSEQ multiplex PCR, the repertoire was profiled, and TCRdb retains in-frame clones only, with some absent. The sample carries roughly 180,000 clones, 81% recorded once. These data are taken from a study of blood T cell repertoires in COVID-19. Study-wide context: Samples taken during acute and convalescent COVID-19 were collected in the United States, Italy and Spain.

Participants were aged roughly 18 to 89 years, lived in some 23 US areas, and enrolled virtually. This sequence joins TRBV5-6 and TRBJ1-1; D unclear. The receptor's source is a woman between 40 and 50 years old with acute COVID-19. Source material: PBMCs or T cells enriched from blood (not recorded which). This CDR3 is CASSLNSMNTEAFF. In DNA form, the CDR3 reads TGTGCCAGCAGCTTGAACAGCATGAACACTGAAGCTTTCTTT.